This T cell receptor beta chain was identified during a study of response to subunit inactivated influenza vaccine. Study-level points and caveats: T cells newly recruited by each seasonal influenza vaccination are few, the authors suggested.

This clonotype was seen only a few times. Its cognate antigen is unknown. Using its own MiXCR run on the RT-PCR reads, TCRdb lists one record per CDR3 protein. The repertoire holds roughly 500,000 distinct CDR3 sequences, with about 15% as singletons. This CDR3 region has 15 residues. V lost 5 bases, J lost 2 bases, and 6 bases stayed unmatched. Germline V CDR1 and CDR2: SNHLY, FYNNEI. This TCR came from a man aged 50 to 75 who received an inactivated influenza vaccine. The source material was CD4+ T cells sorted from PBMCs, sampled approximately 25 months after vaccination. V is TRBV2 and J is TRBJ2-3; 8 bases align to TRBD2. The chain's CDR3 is CASSFTSGYTDTQYF. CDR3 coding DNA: TGTGCCAGCAGTTTCACTAGCGGTTACACAGATACGCAGTATTTT.